This TCR beta chain was identified in a study of shared clonotypes between healthy human individuals. This clone was picked up many times. Its target is not known. Germline assignment: CDR1 GTSNPN and CDR2 SVGIG (reference sequence). V shed 0 bases and J 11 bases; nucleotides not matched to a gene: 2. The CDR3 contains 12 residues. Study findings and constraints: For naive CD4 cells, roughly 5% of clonotypes were shared across a handful of donors.

Deep-level assay runs were performed. Sequencing used immunoSEQ multiplex PCR; TCRdb keeps in-frame clones, though not all of them. The sample includes about 1 million clones, around four fifths of them seen just once. Specimen: memory CD4+ T cells sorted from blood. Subset in this sample: CD45RA-negative fraction. The clonotype comes from a man younger than 30 in good health. The chain recombines TRBV30 with TRBJ1-3; 9 nucleotides align to TRBD1. CDR3 sequence: CAWSVQGAAIYF. The CDR3 DNA follows: TGTGCCTGGAGTGTACAGGGGGCTGCCATATATTTT.